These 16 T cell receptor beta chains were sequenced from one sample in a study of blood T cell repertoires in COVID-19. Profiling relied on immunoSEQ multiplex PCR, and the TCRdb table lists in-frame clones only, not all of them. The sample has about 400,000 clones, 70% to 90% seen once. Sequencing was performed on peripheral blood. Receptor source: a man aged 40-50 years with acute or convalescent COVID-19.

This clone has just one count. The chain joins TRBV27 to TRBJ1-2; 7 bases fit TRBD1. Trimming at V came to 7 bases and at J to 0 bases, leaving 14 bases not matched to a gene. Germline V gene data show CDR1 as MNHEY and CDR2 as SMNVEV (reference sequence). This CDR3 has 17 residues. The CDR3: CASIGQRGGGPNYGYTF. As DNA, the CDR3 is TGTGCCAGCATAGGACAGAGAGGAGGGGGCCCTAACTATGGCTACACCTTC.

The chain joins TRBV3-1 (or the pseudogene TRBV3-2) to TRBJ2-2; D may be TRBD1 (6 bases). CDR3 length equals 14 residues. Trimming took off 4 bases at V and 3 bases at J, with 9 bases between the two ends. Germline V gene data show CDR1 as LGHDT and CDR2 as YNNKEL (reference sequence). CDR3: CASSPDSYTGELFF. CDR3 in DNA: TGTGCCAGCAGCCCGGACAGCTACACCGGGGAGCTGTTTTTT.

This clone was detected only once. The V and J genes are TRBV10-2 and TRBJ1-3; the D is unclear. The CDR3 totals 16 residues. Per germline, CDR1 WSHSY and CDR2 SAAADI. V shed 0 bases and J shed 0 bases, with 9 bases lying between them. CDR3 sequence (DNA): TGCGCCAGCAGTGAGTCGATGGGGAGCTCTGGAAACACCATATATTTT. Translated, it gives CASSESMGSSGNTIYF.

For the CDR3, the DNA is TGTGCCAGCAGCTTAAACTCGGGGGGCGGGGAGCTGTTTTTT. It encodes CASSLNSGGGELFF. V is TRBV7-3 and J is TRBJ2-2; 7 bases align to TRBD2. The junction had 3 bases not matched to a gene; V was cut back by 1 base and J by 7 bases. Germline CDR1 is SGHTA and CDR2 is FQGTGA. The CDR3 has 14 residues.

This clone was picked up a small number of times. The CDR3 reads CASSPNSGSSYNEQFF. CDR3 in DNA: TGTGCCAGCTCACCGAATAGCGGGAGCTCCTACAATGAGCAGTTCTTC. This chain uses TRBV18 with TRBJ2-1, with 9 bases identical to TRBD2. V trimming: 3 bases; J trimming: 0 bases; junction bases outside the gene matches: 3. CDR1 KGHSH and CDR2 LQKENI come from the germline V gene. The CDR3 consists of 16 residues. Full variable domain (remainder filled in from reference TRBV18 and TRBJ2-1): NAGVMQNPRHLVRRRGQEARLRCSPMKGHSHVYWYRQLPEEGLKFMVYLQKENIIDESGMPKERFSAEFPKEGPSILRIQQVVRGDSAAYFCASSPNSGSSYNEQFFGPGTRLTVL.

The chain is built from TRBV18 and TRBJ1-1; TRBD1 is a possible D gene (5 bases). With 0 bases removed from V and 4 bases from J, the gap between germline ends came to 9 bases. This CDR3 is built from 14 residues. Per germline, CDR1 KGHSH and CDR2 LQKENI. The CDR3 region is CASSPPEGFTEAFF. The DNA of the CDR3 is TGTGCCAGCTCACCACCGGAGGGGTTCACTGAAGCTTTCTTT. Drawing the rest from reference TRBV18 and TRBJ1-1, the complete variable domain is NAGVMQNPRHLVRRRGQEARLRCSPMKGHSHVYWYRQLPEEGLKFMVYLQKENIIDESGMPKERFSAEFPKEGPSILRIQQVVRGDSAAYFCASSPPEGFTEAFFGQGTRLTVV.

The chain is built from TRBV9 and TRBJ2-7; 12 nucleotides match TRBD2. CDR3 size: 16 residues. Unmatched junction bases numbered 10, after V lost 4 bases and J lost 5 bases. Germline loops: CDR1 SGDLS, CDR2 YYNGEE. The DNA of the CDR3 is TGTGCCAGCAGCCCCCGACTAGCGGGGGCGAGGGACGAGCAGTACTTC. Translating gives CASSPRLAGARDEQYF. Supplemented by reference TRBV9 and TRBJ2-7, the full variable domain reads DSGVTQTPKHLITATGQRVTLRCSPRSGDLSVYWYQQSLDQGLQFLIQYYNGEERAKGNILERFSAQQFPDLHSELNLSSLELGDSALYFCASSPRLAGARDEQYFGPGTRLTVT.

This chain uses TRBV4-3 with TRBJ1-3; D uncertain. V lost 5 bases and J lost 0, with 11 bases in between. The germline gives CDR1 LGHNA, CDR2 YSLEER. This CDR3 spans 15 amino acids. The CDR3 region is CASSSDLFSGNTIYF. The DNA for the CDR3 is TGCGCCAGCAGCTCGGACTTGTTCTCTGGAAACACCATATATTTT.

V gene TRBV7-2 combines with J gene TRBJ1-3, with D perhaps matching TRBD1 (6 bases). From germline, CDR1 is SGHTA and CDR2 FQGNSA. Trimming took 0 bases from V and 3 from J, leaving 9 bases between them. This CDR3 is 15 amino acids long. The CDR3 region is CASSLASGVGNTIYF. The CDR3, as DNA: TGTGCCAGCAGCTTAGCGTCAGGGGTTGGAAACACCATATATTTT. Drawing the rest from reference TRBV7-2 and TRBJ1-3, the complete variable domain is GAGVSQSPSNKVTEKGKDVELRCDPISGHTALYWYRQSLGQGLEFLIYFQGNSAPDKSGLPSDRFSAERTGGSVSTLTIQRTQQEDSAVYLCASSLASGVGNTIYFGEGSWLTVV.

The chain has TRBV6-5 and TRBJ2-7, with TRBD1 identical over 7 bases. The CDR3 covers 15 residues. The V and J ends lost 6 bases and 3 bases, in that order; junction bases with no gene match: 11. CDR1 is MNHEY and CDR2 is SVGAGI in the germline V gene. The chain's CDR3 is CASSLTGMMGYEQYF. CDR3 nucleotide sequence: TGTGCCAGCAGCCTGACAGGGATGATGGGCTACGAGCAGTACTTC.

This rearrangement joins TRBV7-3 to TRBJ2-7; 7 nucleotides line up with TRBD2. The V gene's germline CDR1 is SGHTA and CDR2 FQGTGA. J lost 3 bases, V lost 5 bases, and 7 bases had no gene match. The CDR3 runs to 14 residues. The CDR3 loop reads CASSSRGELYEQYF. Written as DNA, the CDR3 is TGTGCCAGCAGCAGCCGGGGGGAGCTCTACGAGCAGTACTTC.

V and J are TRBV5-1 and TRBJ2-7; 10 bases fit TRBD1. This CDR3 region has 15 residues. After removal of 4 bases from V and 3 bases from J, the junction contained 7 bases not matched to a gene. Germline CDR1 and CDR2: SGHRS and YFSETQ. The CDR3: CASSNDRGLVYEQYF. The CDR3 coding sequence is TGCGCCAGCAGCAATGACAGGGGGCTAGTCTACGAGCAGTACTTC.

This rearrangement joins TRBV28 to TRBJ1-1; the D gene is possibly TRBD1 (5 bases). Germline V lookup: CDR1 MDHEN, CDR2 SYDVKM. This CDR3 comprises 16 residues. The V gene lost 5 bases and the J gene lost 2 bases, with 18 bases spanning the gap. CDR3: CASSKHRQRSNTEAFF. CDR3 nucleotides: TGTGCCAGCAGTAAACACAGACAGAGATCAAACACTGAAGCTTTCTTT.

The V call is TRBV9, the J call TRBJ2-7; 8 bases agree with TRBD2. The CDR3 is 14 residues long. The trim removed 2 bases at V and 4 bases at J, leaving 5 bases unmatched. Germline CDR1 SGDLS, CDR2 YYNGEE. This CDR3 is CASSVSGGPYEQYF. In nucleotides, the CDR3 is TGTGCCAGCAGCGTGTCGGGAGGGCCTTACGAGCAGTACTTC.

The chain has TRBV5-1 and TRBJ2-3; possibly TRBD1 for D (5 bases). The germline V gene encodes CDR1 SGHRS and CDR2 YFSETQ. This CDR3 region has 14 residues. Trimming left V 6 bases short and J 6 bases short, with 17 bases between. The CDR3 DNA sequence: TGCGCCAGCATGAGATCAAGGGGTACGGATACGCAGTATTTT. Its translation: CASMRSRGTDTQYF.

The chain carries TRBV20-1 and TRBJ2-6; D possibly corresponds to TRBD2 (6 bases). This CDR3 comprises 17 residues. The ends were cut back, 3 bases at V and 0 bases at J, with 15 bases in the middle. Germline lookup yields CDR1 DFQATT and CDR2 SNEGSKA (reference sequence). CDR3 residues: CSASGGTKSSGANVLTF. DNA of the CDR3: TGCAGTGCTAGTGGCGGGACGAAAAGCTCTGGGGCCAACGTCCTGACTTTC.